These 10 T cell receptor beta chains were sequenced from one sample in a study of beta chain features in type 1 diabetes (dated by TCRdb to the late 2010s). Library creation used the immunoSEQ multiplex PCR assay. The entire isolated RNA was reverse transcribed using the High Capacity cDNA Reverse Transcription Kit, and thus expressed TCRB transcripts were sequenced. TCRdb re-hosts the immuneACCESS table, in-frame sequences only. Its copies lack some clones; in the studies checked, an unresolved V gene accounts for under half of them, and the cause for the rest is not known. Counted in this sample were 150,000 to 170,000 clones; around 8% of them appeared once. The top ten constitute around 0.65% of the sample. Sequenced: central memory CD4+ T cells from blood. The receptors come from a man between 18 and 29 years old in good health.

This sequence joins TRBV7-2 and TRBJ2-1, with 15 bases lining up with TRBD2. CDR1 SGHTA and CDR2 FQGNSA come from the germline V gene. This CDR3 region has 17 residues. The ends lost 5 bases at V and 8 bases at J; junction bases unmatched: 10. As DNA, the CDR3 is TGTGCCAGCAGCCCGATAGGACTAGCGGGAGGGCTCGATGAGCAGTTCTTC. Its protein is CASSPIGLAGGLDEQFF.

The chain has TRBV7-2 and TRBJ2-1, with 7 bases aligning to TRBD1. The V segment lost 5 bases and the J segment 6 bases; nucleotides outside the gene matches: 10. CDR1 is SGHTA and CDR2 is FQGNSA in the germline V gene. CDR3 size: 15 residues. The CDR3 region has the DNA TGTGCCAGCAGCCGACAGGGTACTATTGGCAATGAGCAGTTCTTC. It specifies CASSRQGTIGNEQFF.

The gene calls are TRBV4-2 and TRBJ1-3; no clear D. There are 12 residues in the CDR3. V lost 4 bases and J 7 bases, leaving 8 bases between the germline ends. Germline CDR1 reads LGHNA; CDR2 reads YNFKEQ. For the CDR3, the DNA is TGTGCCAGCAGCCTAGCAAGGAACACCATATATTTT. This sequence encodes CASSLARNTIYF.

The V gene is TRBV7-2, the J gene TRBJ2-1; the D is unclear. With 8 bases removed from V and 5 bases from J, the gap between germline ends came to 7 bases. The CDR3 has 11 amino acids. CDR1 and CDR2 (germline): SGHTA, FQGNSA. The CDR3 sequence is CASLTDNEQFF. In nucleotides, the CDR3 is TGTGCCAGCCTCACGGACAATGAGCAGTTCTTC.

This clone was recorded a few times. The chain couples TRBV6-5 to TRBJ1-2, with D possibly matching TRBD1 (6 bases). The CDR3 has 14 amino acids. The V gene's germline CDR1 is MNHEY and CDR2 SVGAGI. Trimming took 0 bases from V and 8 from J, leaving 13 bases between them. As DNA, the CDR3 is TGTGCCAGCAGTTACTCGCCCAGGGGCGGCGGCTACACCTTC. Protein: CASSYSPRGGGYTF.

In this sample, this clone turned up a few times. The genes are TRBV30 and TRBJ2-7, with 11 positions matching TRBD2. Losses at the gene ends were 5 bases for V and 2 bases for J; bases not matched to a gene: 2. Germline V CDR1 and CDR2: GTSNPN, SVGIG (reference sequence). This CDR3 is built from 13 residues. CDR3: CAWLSGGAYEQYF. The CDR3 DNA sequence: TGTGCCTGGCTTAGCGGGGGGGCCTACGAGCAGTACTTC.

The CDR3 DNA is TGTGCCAGCAGCTTCGGGGGAGTGGGTGGAGAGACCCAGTACTTC. Translated: CASSFGGVGGETQYF. V and J are TRBV5-4 and TRBJ2-5; D is possibly TRBD2 (6 bases). Germline CDR1 SGHNT, CDR2 YYREEE (reference sequence). The CDR3 runs 15 residues. Between the trimmed V and J ends, which lost 2 bases and 4 bases, there was a span of 15 bases.

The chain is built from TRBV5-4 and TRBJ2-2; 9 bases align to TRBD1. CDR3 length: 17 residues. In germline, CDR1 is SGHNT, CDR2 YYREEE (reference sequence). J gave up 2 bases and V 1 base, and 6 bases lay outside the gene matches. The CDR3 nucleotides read TGTGCCAGCAGCTTGAGAAGGACAGGGGTTAACACCGGGGAGCTGTTTTTT. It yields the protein CASSLRRTGVNTGELFF. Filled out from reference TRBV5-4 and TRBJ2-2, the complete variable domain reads ETGVTQSPTHLIKTRGQQVTLRCSSQSGHNTVSWYQQALGQGPQFIFQYYREEENGRGNFPPRFSGLQFPNYSSELNVNALELDDSALYLCASSLRRTGVNTGELFFGEGSRLTVL.

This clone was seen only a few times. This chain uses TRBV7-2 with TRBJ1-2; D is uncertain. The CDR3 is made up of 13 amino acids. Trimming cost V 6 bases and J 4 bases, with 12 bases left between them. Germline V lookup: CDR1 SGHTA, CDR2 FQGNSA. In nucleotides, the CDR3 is TGTGCCAGCAGTCCCTCTAGCACCTATGGCTACACCTTC. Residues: CASSPSSTYGYTF.

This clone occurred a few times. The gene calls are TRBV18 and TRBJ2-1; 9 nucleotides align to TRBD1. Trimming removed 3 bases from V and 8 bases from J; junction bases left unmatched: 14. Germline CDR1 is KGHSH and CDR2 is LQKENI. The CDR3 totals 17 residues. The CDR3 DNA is TGTGCCAGCTCACCTACGAGGCTAGGACAGGGGATGTATGAGCAGTTCTTC. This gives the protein CASSPTRLGQGMYEQFF.